A selection of T cell receptor beta chains follows, all from one sample in a study of patients and donors after allogeneic stem cell transplantation. TCRdb re-analysed the RT-PCR reads in MiXCR, keeping a single row per CDR3 protein. Of about 150,000 distinct CDR3 sequences in the sample, about 24% are singletons; the top ten hold roughly a quarter. Input material: blood, either unsorted or a sorted T cell fraction (not recorded which). Receptor source: a human donor who was either an allogeneic HSCT recipient or a stem cell or donor lymphocyte infusion donor (not recorded which). It is not recorded whose cells these are; they may come from a transplant donor. Both conserved end residues are part of each CDR3. Fields, in order: D gene, clone size, V gene, J gene, CDR3 DNA, CDR3 protein. D genes are given only for firm matches. Only some rows state a clone size, as once, few, many or a class for expanded clones.

TRBD1	-	TRBV3-1	TRBJ1-2	TGTGCCAGCAGCCCATTCTCTGGGACAGATCCAGAGGGCTACACCTTC	CASSPFSGTDPEGYTF
-	few	TRBV9	TRBJ2-1	TGTGCCAGCAGCCCCTACGGGGTCAGCTCCTACAATGAGCAGTTCTTC	CASSPYGVSSYNEQFF
TRBD2	-	TRBV29-1	TRBJ2-5	TGCAGCGTTGAATCCCCGGGGGGGCAAGAGACCCAGTACTTC	CSVESPGGQETQYF
-	few	TRBV19	TRBJ2-7	TGTGCCAGTAGTATTGATGGAGGGGGGACCTACGAGCAGTACTTC	CASSIDGGGTYEQYF
-	-	TRBV5-6	TRBJ2-2	TGTGCCAGCAGCTTGCGGGACAACACCGGGGAGCTGTTTTTT	CASSLRDNTGELFF
TRBD2	-	TRBV29-1	TRBJ2-1	TGCAGCTCAAAAGGCACAGCGGGGGGGCCCTATGAGCAGTTCTTC	CSSKGTAGGPYEQFF
-	-	TRBV12-3/TRBV12-4	TRBJ2-1	TGTGCCAGCAGTTTAGCACAGTGGGCAGACGAAAAGGGCTCCTACAATGAGCAGTTCTTC	CASSLAQWADEKGSYNEQFF
TRBD2	-	TRBV2	TRBJ2-1	TGTGCCAGCAGTGACCACGGACTAGGTACGTGGCAGTTCTTC	CASSDHGLGTWQFF
-	many	TRBV12-3/TRBV12-4	TRBJ1-1	TGTGCCAGCAGTTCGGACAGACTGAACACTGAAGCTTTCTTT	CASSSDRLNTEAFF
TRBD1	few	TRBV25-1	TRBJ1-2	TGTGCCAGCAGCATGACAGGGGGCTACACCTTC	CASSMTGGYTF
-	-	TRBV12-3/TRBV12-4	TRBJ1-5	TGTGCCAGCAGTACCTATAGCAATCAGCCCCAGCATTTT	CASSTYSNQPQHF
TRBD1	-	TRBV7-9	TRBJ1-6	TGTGCCAGCAACTCAGGGGGTTATTCACCCCTCCACTTT	CASNSGGYSPLHF
-	-	TRBV18	TRBJ2-2	TGTGCCAGCTCACCAGTACAGAACACCGGGGAGCTGTTTTTT	CASSPVQNTGELFF
-	few	TRBV7-9	TRBJ2-2	TGTGCCAGCAGCCGGGTCGGGGACTTCACCGGGGAGCTGTTTTTT	CASSRVGDFTGELFF
-	many	TRBV5-1	TRBJ1-1	TGCGCCAGCAGCTTGGCCAAGGTGGACACTGAAGCTTTCTTT	CASSLAKVDTEAFF
-	few	TRBV18	TRBJ1-1	TGTGCCAGCTCACCGGTTCCTCGGGCTGAAGCTTTCTTT	CASSPVPRAEAFF
-	-	TRBV10-3	TRBJ2-7	TGTGCCATCAGTGAGTCGGGGTACGAGCAGTACTTC	CAISESGYEQYF
-	many	TRBV5-1	TRBJ1-6	TGCGCCAGCAGCTTTGAAAAAGGAAGTAATTCACCCCTCCACTTT	CASSFEKGSNSPLHF
TRBD1	-	TRBV12-3/TRBV12-4	TRBJ1-6	TGTGCCAGCAGTTCCCCGGGACAGGGCAATTCACCCCTCCACTTT	CASSSPGQGNSPLHF
TRBD1	few	TRBV11-1	TRBJ2-3	TGTGCCAGCAGCTCCTGGGACAGAGACACAGATACGCAGTATTTT	CASSSWDRDTDTQYF
TRBD1	-	TRBV27	TRBJ2-5	TGTGCCAGCAGTCCTCTCGGGACAGGTCCAGACCCCCAGTACTTC	CASSPLGTGPDPQYF
-	-	TRBV20-1	TRBJ1-3	TGCAGTGCTAGAGGGGGATTCACTGGAAACACCATATATTTT	CSARGGFTGNTIYF
-	-	TRBV7-2	TRBJ1-1	TGTGCCAGCATCCAGGGTCATGCGAACACTGAAGCTTTCTTT	CASIQGHANTEAFF
-	-	TRBV12-3/TRBV12-4	TRBJ2-7	TGTGCCAGCAGTTTAGGCGTTTCCCCCTACGAGCAGTACTTC	CASSLGVSPYEQYF
TRBD1	-	TRBV29-1	TRBJ2-3	TGCAGCGTTGAAGATTGGGACAGGGGGTTAACAGATACGCAGTATTTT	CSVEDWDRGLTDTQYF
-	-	TRBV12-3/TRBV12-4	TRBJ2-5	TGTGCCAGCAGCCCCTTAGGCGAGACCCAGTACTTC	CASSPLGETQYF
TRBD1	few	TRBV29-1	TRBJ1-2	TGCAGCGTTGAAGATATAGACAGGGTCTATGGCTACACCTTC	CSVEDIDRVYGYTF
-	many	TRBV9	TRBJ1-1	TGTGCCAGCAGCGTAGCTGGGGGCGGCACTGAAGCTTTCTTT	CASSVAGGGTEAFF
-	-	TRBV24-1	TRBJ2-5	TGTGCCACCAGGGGGACTCGATTTCGCCAAGAGACCCAGTACTTC	CATRGTRFRQETQYF
-	few	TRBV7-8	TRBJ2-3	TGTGCCAGCAGCTTAGAATGGGGCAGGGGATTCCCAATTCCCAGCACAGATACGCAGTATTTT	CASSLEWGRGFPIPSTDTQYF
-	-	TRBV12-3/TRBV12-4	TRBJ2-1	TGTGCCAGCAGTTTAGGGTCGAACCACCACGAGCAGTTCTTC	CASSLGSNHHEQFF
-	once	TRBV5-1	TRBJ2-7	TGCGCCAGCAGCTTGAATCCGGTGAAAAGCTACGAGCAGTACTTC	CASSLNPVKSYEQYF
-	few	TRBV3-1	TRBJ2-3	TGTGCCAGCAGCCAAGGGGGAAGAGATACGCAGTATTTT	CASSQGGRDTQYF
-	few	TRBV30	TRBJ1-2	TGTGCCTGGAGCCGGGACACGTTTACCTATGGCTACACCTTC	CAWSRDTFTYGYTF
TRBD2	once	TRBV12-3/TRBV12-4	TRBJ2-2	TGTGCCAGCAGTCCTCAGCGGGGGGGCCACGGGGAGCTGTTTTTT	CASSPQRGGHGELFF
-	few	TRBV11-2	TRBJ2-3	TGTGCCAGCAGCTTGTTCCCGGATACAGATACGCAGTATTTT	CASSLFPDTDTQYF
-	few	TRBV19	TRBJ1-1	TGTGCCAGTAAGACTTTTAAATCGGCTGAAGCTTTCTTT	CASKTFKSAEAFF
-	-	TRBV5-1	TRBJ2-7	TGCGCCAGCAGCTTGAGGGGGGATCTTGCCACCTCCTCCTACGAGCAGTACTTC	CASSLRGDLATSSYEQYF
TRBD1	-	TRBV27	TRBJ1-2	TGTGCCAGCAGTTTATCGATGGGGACAGGGGAAGGTGGCTACACCTTC	CASSLSMGTGEGGYTF
-	-	TRBV20-1	TRBJ2-1	TGCAGTGCTAGAGATCAGGCCGTCAATGAGCAGTTCTTC	CSARDQAVNEQFF
-	few	TRBV7-8	TRBJ2-1	TGTGCCAGCAGAAGTATGACGGTCTCTGCATACAATGAGCAGTTCTTC	CASRSMTVSAYNEQFF
-	few	TRBV20-1	TRBJ1-2	TGCAGTGCTAGCCAACAGGTTAACTATGGCTACACCTTC	CSASQQVNYGYTF
TRBD1	few	TRBV12-3/TRBV12-4	TRBJ1-1	TGTGCCAGCACCCCAGGACAGGCCCGGGGGACTGAAGCTTTCTTT	CASTPGQARGTEAFF
TRBD1	-	TRBV18	TRBJ1-2	TGTGCCAGCTCACCAGGGACAGGGTGGATGAACTATGGCTACACCTTC	CASSPGTGWMNYGYTF